In its sample, the clone carrying this TCR beta chain was seen a few times. Its antigen is undetermined. Data came from immunoSEQ multiplex PCR; TCRdb stores just in-frame clones and leaves some out. This table holds approximately 24,000 clones, roughly 79% found once. This record belongs to a study of STAT5B mutations in CD4+ large granular lymphocyte leukemia. The study, taken as a whole, reports: Compared with healthy controls (2/35), patient top clones favored TRBV06 (8/27).

Trimming took 6 bases from V and 3 from J; bases not matched to a gene: 6. Germline V gene data show CDR1 as SNHLY and CDR2 as FYNNEI. This CDR3 has 14 amino acids. Input material: CD4+ T cells from blood buffy coats. This TCR was recovered from a human donor in good health. This chain connects TRBV2 to TRBJ1-1, with 8 bases identical to TRBD1. CDR3 coding DNA: TGTGCCAGCAGCTTACAGGGGGGGGACACTGAAGCTTTCTTT. It translates to CASSLQGGDTEAFF.